This T cell receptor (beta chain) derives from a study of CD8 T cells in Susac syndrome. The authors negatively isolated CD8+ and CD4+ T cells and FACS-enriched TEMRA cells. Random hexamers primed reverse transcription of about 0.5 to 1 ug RNA. An immunoSEQ multiplex PCR generated amplified TCR beta CDR3 products spanning 54 Vbeta and 13 Jbeta. A single record per CDR3 protein comes from TCRdb applying MiXCR to the immunoSEQ multiplex PCR reads. The data contain 85,000 to 90,000 distinct CDR3 sequences, approximately 95% of them seen just once; the ten biggest clones take up 0.25% to 0.4%. The germline gives CDR1 MNHEY, CDR2 SVGEGT. The CDR3 extends over 16 amino acids. The V and J ends lost 0 bases and 7 bases respectively, with 19 bases between them.

The chain joins TRBV6-2 or TRBV6-3 to TRBJ2-7; D might be TRBD2 (5 bases). The material sequenced was CD8+ T cells from PBMCs. This sequence originates from a human donor in good health. CDR3 region: CASSYSPLDQTGEQYF. The CDR3 region has the DNA TGTGCCAGCAGTTACTCGCCTCTCGACCAGACGGGAGAGCAGTACTTC.